This T cell receptor beta chain derives from a study of cytomegalovirus exposure and HLA in healthy donors. In the PCR, 60 Vbeta and 13 Jbeta primers were used. Repertoires were generated with immunoSEQ multiplex PCR, while TCRdb's copy carries only in-frame clones and drops some. The profile covers around 300,000 clones, with 65% to 85% appearing a single time and under 3% taken by the ten largest. V lost 2 bases, J lost 0 bases, and 2 bases stayed unmatched. Germline V lookup: CDR1 WNHNN, CDR2 SYGVQD (reference sequence). This CDR3 contains 15 residues. The chain uses TRBV10-1 and TRBJ2-5, with 8 bases that match TRBD2. Sequenced input: PBMCs. The receptor was isolated from a female donor in good health and CMV-seronegative. The DNA of the CDR3 is TGCGCCAGCAGTGAGACTAGCGGTTACCAAGAGACCCAGTACTTC. Translated: CASSETSGYQETQYF.